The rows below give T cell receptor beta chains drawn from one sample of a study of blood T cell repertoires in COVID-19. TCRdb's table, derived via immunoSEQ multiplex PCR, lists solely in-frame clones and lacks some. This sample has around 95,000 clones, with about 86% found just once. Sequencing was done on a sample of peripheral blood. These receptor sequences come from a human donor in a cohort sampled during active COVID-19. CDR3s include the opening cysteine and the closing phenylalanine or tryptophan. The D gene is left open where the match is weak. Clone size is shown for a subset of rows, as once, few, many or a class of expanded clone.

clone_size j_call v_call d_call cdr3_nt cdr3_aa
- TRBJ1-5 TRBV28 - TGTGCCAGCGGCCCCATCGACAGCTATAGCAATCAGCCCCAGCATTTT CASGPIDSYSNQPQHF
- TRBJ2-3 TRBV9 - TGTGCCAGCAGCCCCGGACTAACCGACTCAGATACGCAGTATTTT CASSPGLTDSDTQYF
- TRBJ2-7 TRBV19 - TGTGCCAGTAGTAGCCCCCTCGACAGACAGGTAGGGAGCTACGAGCAGTACTTC CASSSPLDRQVGSYEQYF
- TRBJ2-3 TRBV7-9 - TGTGCCAGCAGCTTAGCGGAGTCTAGCACCCCCACAGATACGCAGTATTTT CASSLAESSTPTDTQYF
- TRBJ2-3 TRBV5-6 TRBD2 TGTGCCAGCAGCTGGGGGACTAGGGCAGATACGCAGTATTTT CASSWGTRADTQYF
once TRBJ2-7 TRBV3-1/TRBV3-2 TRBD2 TGTGCCAGCAGCCCTCCAAATGGTGGCGGGAGTCACCACGAGCAGTACTTC CASSPPNGGGSHHEQYF
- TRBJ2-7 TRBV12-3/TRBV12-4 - TGTGCCAGCAGTCCCTATGCCTACGAGCAGTACTTC CASSPYAYEQYF
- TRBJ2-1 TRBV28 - TGTGCCAGCAGGGCCCCACGGGAGATGATCGATGAGCAGTTCTTC CASRAPREMIDEQFF
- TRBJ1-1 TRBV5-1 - TGCGCCAGCAGAGGAGTAGTCAGGGGCATGAACACTGAAGCTTTCTTT CASRGVVRGMNTEAFF
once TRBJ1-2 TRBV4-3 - TGCGCCAGCAGCCAAGAGGATAGTGGACGGGGTGGCTACACCTTC CASSQEDSGRGGYTF
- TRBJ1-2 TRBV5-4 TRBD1 TGTGCCAGCAGAAAGGGGGCGGCGGGCTACACCTTC CASRKGAAGYTF